The 20 T cell receptor beta chains below come from one sample, sequenced in a study of blood T cell repertoires in COVID-19. Sequenced by immunoSEQ multiplex PCR; TCRdb stores in-frame clones only, minus some. The sample shows fewer than 350,000 clones, about 91% of them seen only once. Sequenced input: peripheral blood. The receptors originated from a man aged 25 to 40 with COVID-19, enrolled during active disease.

V usage is TRBV7-2 and J usage is TRBJ2-4; TRBD2 agrees at 9 bases. Germline lookup yields CDR1 SGHTA and CDR2 FQGNSA. CDR3 length equals 17 residues. Trimming at V came to 1 base and at J to 4 bases, leaving 8 bases not matched to a gene. For the CDR3, the DNA is TGTGCCAGCAGCTTAGATGGCGGGGGGGGATGGAAAAACATTCAGTACTTC. Protein sequence: CASSLDGGGGWKNIQYF.

The chain joins TRBV7-9 to TRBJ1-1, with 7 bases aligning to TRBD1. The CDR3 length is 15 residues. The trim removed 1 base at V and 6 bases at J, leaving 8 bases unmatched. CDR1 and CDR2 from the germline V gene are SEHNR and FQNEAQ (reference sequence). Here the CDR3 reads CASSLGWPGGSEAFF. Here the CDR3 DNA reads TGTGCCAGCAGCTTAGGATGGCCAGGGGGATCTGAAGCTTTCTTT.

V and J are TRBV28 and TRBJ1-5; 10 bases agree with TRBD1. Per germline, CDR1 MDHEN and CDR2 SYDVKM. V lost 4 bases to trimming and J lost 8 bases; unmatched junction nucleotides: 14. This CDR3 contains 17 residues. The CDR3 here is CASSSWGGDRGIKPQHF. The CDR3 coding sequence is TGTGCCAGCAGTTCCTGGGGGGGGGACAGGGGTATTAAGCCCCAGCATTTT.

The chain joins TRBV21-1 to TRBJ2-1; TRBD2 is the table's D call, not checked against the DNA. TRBV21-1 is a recognized pseudogene. This CDR3 is built from 16 residues. The CDR3 is CASIPRGGTVYNEQFF. The CDR3 nucleotides read TGTGCCAGCATCCCGAGGGGGGGGACGGTCTACAATGAGCAGTTCTTC.

J is TRBJ2-3 and V is TRBV9; D possibly corresponds to TRBD2 (5 bases). Looked up from germline, CDR1 is SGDLS and CDR2 is YYNGEE. This CDR3 is built from 13 residues. V was shortened by 4 bases and J by 5 bases, with 11 bases between the two germline ends. CDR3 DNA sequence: TGTGCCAGCAGCCCCGGACTCCTAGATACGCAGTATTTT. As protein: CASSPGLLDTQYF.

This clone was recorded only once. The rearrangement uses TRBV14 and TRBJ2-7; TRBD1 agrees at 8 bases. The V segment lost 4 bases and the J segment 3 bases; nucleotides outside the gene matches: 8. This CDR3 contains 15 residues. Per the germline V gene, CDR1 is SGHDN and CDR2 is FVKESK. The CDR3 loop reads CASSPWTGMFYEQYF. The CDR3 nucleotides are TGTGCCAGCAGCCCCTGGACAGGGATGTTCTACGAGCAGTACTTC.

This clone has a handful of counts. The chain carries TRBV10-3 and TRBJ2-7; D is undetermined. Germline V gene lookup returns CDR1 ENHRY and CDR2 SYGVKD. V was cut by 4 bases and J by 1 base, with 11 bases left in between. The length of the CDR3 is 14 residues. In DNA form, the CDR3 reads TGTGCCATCAGTGGCGGTGGAAGGTCCTACGAGCAGTACTTC. Protein product: CAISGGGRSYEQYF.

The rearrangement links TRBV11-3 to TRBJ2-1; 11 bases fit TRBD2. The CDR3 consists of 15 residues. Germline V gene sequence: CDR1 SGHNT, CDR2 YENEEA. Trimming cost V 5 bases and J 5 bases; bases outside gene matches: 5. The CDR3 sequence is CASSEGTSGHNEQFF. The CDR3 coding sequence is TGTGCCAGCAGCGAGGGGACTAGCGGACACAATGAGCAGTTCTTC.

This clone was seen ten or more times. The chain joins TRBV12-3 or TRBV12-4 to TRBJ1-1; D call uncertain. Deletions cut 3 bases from V and 3 bases from J, with 8 bases between. This CDR3 has 13 amino acids. CDR3 coding DNA: TGTGCCAGCAGTTTTTCCCCTGACACTGAAGCTTTCTTT. It specifies CASSFSPDTEAFF.

The rearrangement joins TRBV12-5 to TRBJ1-1; perhaps TRBD1 as D (6 bases). The CDR3 sequence is 12 residues long. V dropped 0 bases and J dropped 10 bases, with 9 bases sitting between them. Germline V gives CDR1 LGHNT, CDR2 FRNRAP. This CDR3 is CASGLVPRGAFF. CDR3 in DNA: TGTGCTAGTGGTTTGGTCCCCAGGGGAGCTTTCTTT.

The chain is built from TRBV27 and TRBJ1-4; 8 bases line up with TRBD1. This CDR3 is built from 16 residues. CDR1 is MNHEY, CDR2 SMNVEV, per germline (reference sequence). After removal of 6 bases from V and 8 bases from J, the junction contained 14 bases not matched to a gene. In DNA, the CDR3 is TGTGCCAGCAGCCCTCCTCGACAGGGGCGGGGGGAAAAACTGTTTTTT. Amino acids: CASSPPRQGRGEKLFF.

This clone was detected only a few times. This chain joins TRBV4-3 and TRBJ1-2; D possibly corresponds to TRBD1 (5 bases). The CDR3 runs to 15 residues. The V end was cut by 0 bases, the J end by 4 bases, with 12 bases between. The germline gives CDR1 LGHNA, CDR2 YSLEER. The CDR3 loop reads CASSQDLGLGYGYTF. The DNA for the CDR3 is TGCGCCAGCAGCCAAGATTTGGGGCTCGGCTATGGCTACACCTTC.

V gene TRBV9 combines with J gene TRBJ2-7, with TRBD1 matching 8 bases. This CDR3 has 14 amino acids. The J segment lost 6 bases and the V segment lost 4 bases, leaving 9 bases of the junction unmatched. The germline V gene has CDR1 SGDLS and CDR2 YYNGEE. This CDR3 is CASSSRTGTFEQYF. The CDR3 DNA sequence: TGTGCCAGCAGCTCTCGGACAGGGACTTTCGAGCAGTACTTC.

V is TRBV25-1 and J is TRBJ2-1; 8 bases align to TRBD1. V gave up 3 bases and J gave up 5 bases; unmatched junction bases: 9. This CDR3 region has 16 residues. Germline V gives CDR1 MGHDK, CDR2 SYGVNS. The CDR3 spells CASSELGRGRDNEQFF. CDR3 in DNA: TGTGCCAGCAGTGAGTTGGGCAGGGGGCGGGACAATGAGCAGTTCTTC.

The rearrangement uses TRBV6-6 and TRBJ1-6; the match to TRBD1 covers 7 bases. Germline trimming cut 7 bases from V and 7 bases from J; bases unmatched to any gene: 10. Germline-derived CDR1 and CDR2 are MNHNY and SVGAGI (reference sequence). The CDR3 sequence is 15 residues long. CDR3: CASTEGALGNSPLHF. In DNA, the CDR3 is TGTGCCAGCACCGAGGGGGCCTTGGGGAATTCACCCCTCCACTTT.

The count of this clone is one. The chain combines TRBV7-9 with TRBJ2-7, with D unresolved. CDR1 and CDR2 (germline): SEHNR, FQNEAQ (reference sequence). Trimming pared 1 base from V and 5 bases from J, leaving 6 bases between. The CDR3 sequence is 12 residues long. The CDR3 reads CASSLGLDEQYF. The DNA for the CDR3 is TGTGCCAGCAGCTTAGGTCTAGACGAGCAGTACTTC.

This rearrangement joins TRBV3-1 (or the pseudogene TRBV3-2) to TRBJ2-2, with TRBD1 matching over 7 bases. Trimming cost V 4 bases and J 2 bases; bases outside gene matches: 10. This CDR3 comprises 17 residues. The V gene's germline CDR1 is LGHDT and CDR2 YNNKEL (reference sequence). The DNA of the CDR3 is TGTGCCAGCAGCCCGAGCCTAGGGACAGTTAACACCGGGGAGCTGTTTTTT. This encodes CASSPSLGTVNTGELFF.

A note on this clone: At one boundary the junction diverges from the germline segment, which might be a read error. This chain links TRBV28 with TRBJ1-1; 7 nucleotides match TRBD1. CDR3 length: 12 residues. CDR1 is MDHEN and CDR2 is SYDVKM in the germline V gene. CDR3 DNA sequence: TGTGCCAGCAGCTTATACAGGGGTTTAGCTTTCTTT. It specifies CASSLYRGLAFF.

The rearrangement links TRBV5-5 to TRBJ2-1, with TRBD2 matching over 11 bases. The CDR3 sequence is 15 residues long. J was trimmed by 3 bases and V by 4 bases; bases with no gene match: 3. From germline, CDR1 is SGHKS and CDR2 YYEKEE (reference sequence). The CDR3 reads CASSPGLAGYNEQFF. The CDR3 nucleotides are TGTGCCAGCAGCCCAGGACTAGCGGGCTACAATGAGCAGTTCTTC.

Remarks on this clone: Other DNA sequences in the sample encode the same CDR3. The J gene is TRBJ1-1, the V gene TRBV12-3 or TRBV12-4, with TRBD1 matching 7 bases. This CDR3 region has 13 residues. V was clipped by 6 bases and J by 2 bases; unmatched bases: 3. The DNA of the CDR3 is TGTGCCAGCAGCTGGGACAGAAACACTGAAGCTTTCTTT. It translates to CASSWDRNTEAFF.